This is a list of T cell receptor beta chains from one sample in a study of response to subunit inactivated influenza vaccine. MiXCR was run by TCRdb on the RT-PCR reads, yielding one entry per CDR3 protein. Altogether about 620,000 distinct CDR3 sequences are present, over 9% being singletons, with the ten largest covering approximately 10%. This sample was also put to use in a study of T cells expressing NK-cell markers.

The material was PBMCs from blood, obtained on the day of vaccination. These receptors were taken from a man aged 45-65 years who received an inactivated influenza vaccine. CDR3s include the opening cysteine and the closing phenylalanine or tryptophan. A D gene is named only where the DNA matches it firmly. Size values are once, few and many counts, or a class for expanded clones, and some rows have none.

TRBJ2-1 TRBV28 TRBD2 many CASSFNRLAGVEFF TGTGCCAGCAGTTTCAACCGACTAGCGGGGGTAGAGTTCTTC
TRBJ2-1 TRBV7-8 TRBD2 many CASSPALREGPNEQFF TGTGCCAGCAGCCCGGCCCTCCGGGAGGGCCCCAATGAGCAGTTCTTC
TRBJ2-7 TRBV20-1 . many CSARDLAGLLGYEQYF TGCAGTGCTAGAGATCTGGCCGGCCTCTTGGGGTACGAGCAGTACTTC
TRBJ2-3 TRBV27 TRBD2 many CASSSLLAGGSTDTQYF TGTGCCAGCAGTTCGCTCCTAGCGGGGGGTAGCACAGATACGCAGTATTTT
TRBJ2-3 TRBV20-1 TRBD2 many CSASGSGSAADTQYF TGCAGTGCTAGCGGAAGCGGGAGTGCCGCAGATACGCAGTATTTT
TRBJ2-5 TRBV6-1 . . CASSRPGPLETQYF TGTGCCAGCAGTCGGCCGGGGCCCTTAGAGACCCAGTACTTC
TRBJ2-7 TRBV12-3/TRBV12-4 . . CASRNSQGSLFYEQYF TGTGCCAGCAGGAACTCACAGGGCTCGTTATTCTACGAGCAGTACTTC
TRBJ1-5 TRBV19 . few CASSSAGVRQPQHF TGTGCCAGTAGTAGCGCTGGGGTCAGGCAGCCCCAGCATTTT
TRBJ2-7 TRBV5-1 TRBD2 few CASSKGTSQPPYEQYF TGCGCCAGCAGCAAAGGGACTAGCCAGCCCCCTTACGAGCAGTACTTC
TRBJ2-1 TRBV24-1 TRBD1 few CATSDPFGTGEFGNEQFF TGTGCCACCAGTGACCCCTTCGGGACAGGAGAGTTTGGCAATGAGCAGTTCTTC
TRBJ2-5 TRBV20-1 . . CSASAGGKGTQYF TGCAGTGCTAGTGCCGGGGGAAAAGGGACCCAGTACTTC
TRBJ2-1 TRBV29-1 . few CSSRYAPYNEQFF TGCAGCTCCCGTTATGCCCCCTACAATGAGCAGTTCTTC
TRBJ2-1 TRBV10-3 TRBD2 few CAIRGTSGVLSYNEQFF TGTGCCATCAGAGGAACTAGCGGGGTTCTATCCTACAATGAGCAGTTCTTC
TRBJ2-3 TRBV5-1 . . CASSLEVGADTQYF TGCGCCAGCAGCTTGGAAGTGGGGGCCGATACGCAGTATTTT
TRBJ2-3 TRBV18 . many CASSPPMYGTQYF TGTGCCAGCTCACCACCGATGTACGGTACGCAGTATTTT
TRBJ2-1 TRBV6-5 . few CASSHQTEQFF TGTGCCAGCAGTCATCAGACTGAGCAGTTCTTC
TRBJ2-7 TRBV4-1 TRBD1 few CASSLGTAFYEQYF TGCGCCAGCAGCCTCGGGACAGCCTTCTACGAGCAGTACTTC
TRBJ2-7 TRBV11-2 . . CASSLIGGSPTEQYF TGTGCCAGCAGCTTAATAGGAGGGTCGCCTACCGAGCAGTACTTC
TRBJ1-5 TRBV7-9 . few CASSLGGDRPQHF TGTGCCAGCAGCTTAGGCGGGGATCGACCCCAGCATTTT
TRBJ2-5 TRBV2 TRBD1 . CASSRGLLQETQYF TGTGCCAGCAGCAGGGGGCTTTTACAAGAGACCCAGTACTTC
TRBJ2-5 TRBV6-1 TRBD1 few CASSTGGGETQYF TGTGCCAGCAGTACAGGGGGTGGGGAGACCCAGTACTTC
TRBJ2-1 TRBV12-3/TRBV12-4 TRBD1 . CASRHTGQGTVGEQFF TGTGCCAGCAGACATACGGGACAGGGTACGGTAGGTGAGCAGTTCTTC
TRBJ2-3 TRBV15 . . CATSAELVSTDTQYF TGTGCCACCAGCGCGGAGCTCGTTTCCACAGATACGCAGTATTTT
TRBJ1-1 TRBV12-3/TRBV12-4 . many CASSLEQQTKAFF TGTGCCAGCAGTTTAGAACAGCAAACCAAAGCTTTCTTT
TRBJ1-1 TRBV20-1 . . CSYDRGNTEAFF TGCAGTTACGACCGGGGGAACACTGAAGCTTTCTTT
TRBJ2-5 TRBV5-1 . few CASSPGALLSYPETQYF TGCGCCAGCAGCCCTGGTGCGCTCCTAAGCTATCCAGAGACCCAGTACTTC
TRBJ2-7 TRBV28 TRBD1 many CASSLPTGVNYEQYF TGTGCCAGCAGTTTACCCACAGGGGTAAACTACGAGCAGTACTTC
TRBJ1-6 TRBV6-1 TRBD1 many CASSVRDRSPLHF TGTGCCAGCAGTGTCAGGGACAGGTCACCCCTCCACTTT
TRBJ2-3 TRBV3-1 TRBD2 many CASSHTSGRRKDTQYF TGTGCCAGCTCCCACACTAGCGGGAGGCGAAAGGATACGCAGTATTTT
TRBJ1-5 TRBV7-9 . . CASSLARGHPQHF TGTGCCAGCAGCTTAGCGCGGGGGCATCCCCAGCATTTT
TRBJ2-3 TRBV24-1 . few CATSDPGTGDTDTQYF TGTGCCACCAGTGACCCCGGGACGGGAGACACAGATACGCAGTATTTT
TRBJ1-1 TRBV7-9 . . CASSLFGRTNTEAFF TGTGCCAGCAGTCTCTTTGGACGGACTAACACTGAAGCTTTCTTT
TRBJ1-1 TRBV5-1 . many CASSLYPTNTEAFF TGCGCCAGCAGCTTGTACCCTACGAACACTGAAGCTTTCTTT
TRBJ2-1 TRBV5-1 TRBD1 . CASSLTGYYNEQFF TGCGCCAGCAGCCTGACAGGGTACTACAATGAGCAGTTCTTC
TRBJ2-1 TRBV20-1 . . CSARDISGLYNEQFF TGCAGTGCTAGAGATATTAGCGGCCTATACAATGAGCAGTTCTTC
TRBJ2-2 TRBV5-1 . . CASSSPQGSSTGELFF TGCGCCAGCAGTTCTCCCCAGGGAAGTAGCACCGGGGAGCTGTTTTTT
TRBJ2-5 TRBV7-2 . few CASSLNPQGTPETQYF TGTGCCAGCAGCTTAAACCCCCAGGGTACACCTGAGACCCAGTACTTC
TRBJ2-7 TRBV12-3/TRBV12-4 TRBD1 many CASSLGQVYEQYF TGTGCCAGCAGTCTCGGACAGGTCTACGAGCAGTACTTC
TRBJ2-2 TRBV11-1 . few CASSLAETVTGELFF TGTGCCAGCAGCTTAGCAGAGACGGTCACCGGGGAGCTGTTTTTT
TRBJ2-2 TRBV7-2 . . CASSLAATQNTGELFF TGTGCCAGCAGCTTAGCGGCCACACAAAACACCGGGGAGCTGTTTTTT
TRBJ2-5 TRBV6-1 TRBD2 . CASASGGLFQETQYF TGTGCCAGCGCTAGCGGGGGGCTTTTCCAAGAGACCCAGTACTTC
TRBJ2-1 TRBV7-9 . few CASSLERTDRLFF TGTGCCAGCAGCTTAGAAAGGACCGATCGGCTGTTCTTC
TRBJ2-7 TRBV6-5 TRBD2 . CASSLHQTSGSFYEQYF TGTGCCAGCAGTTTGCATCAAACTAGCGGGAGTTTCTACGAGCAGTACTTC
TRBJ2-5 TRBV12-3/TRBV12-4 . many CASSLSGQETQYF TGTGCCAGCAGTTTAAGCGGACAAGAGACCCAGTACTTC
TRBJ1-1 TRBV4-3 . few CASSQGGVRGAFF TGCGCCAGCAGCCAAGGAGGGGTGCGGGGAGCTTTCTTT
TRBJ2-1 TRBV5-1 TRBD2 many CASSETGGYNEQFF TGCGCCAGCAGTGAAACGGGGGGATACAATGAGCAGTTCTTC
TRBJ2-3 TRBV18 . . CASRRTTVRTDTQYF TGTGCCAGCAGGCGGACGACAGTTCGCACAGATACGCAGTATTTT
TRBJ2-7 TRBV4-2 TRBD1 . CASSQPGQGAEEQYF TGTGCCAGCAGCCAACCGGGGCAGGGGGCGGAAGAGCAGTACTTC
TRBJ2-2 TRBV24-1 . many CAPSSSGELFF TGTGCCCCGTCGTCCTCCGGGGAGCTGTTTTTT
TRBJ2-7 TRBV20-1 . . CSASEMLEQYF TGCAGTGCCTCCGAGATGTTGGAGCAGTACTTC
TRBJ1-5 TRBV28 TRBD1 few CASRGTGVNQPQHF TGTGCCAGCAGGGGGACAGGGGTCAATCAGCCCCAGCATTTT
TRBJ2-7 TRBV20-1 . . CSAAGTLDSEQYF TGCAGTGCTGCCGGGACCCTTGACTCGGAGCAGTACTTC
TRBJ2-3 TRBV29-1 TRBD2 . CSVEDLLAGGGTDTQYF TGCAGCGTTGAAGATCTACTAGCGGGAGGCGGGACAGATACGCAGTATTTT
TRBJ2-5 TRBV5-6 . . CASRWKGEETQYF TGTGCCAGTAGGTGGAAGGGAGAAGAGACCCAGTACTTC